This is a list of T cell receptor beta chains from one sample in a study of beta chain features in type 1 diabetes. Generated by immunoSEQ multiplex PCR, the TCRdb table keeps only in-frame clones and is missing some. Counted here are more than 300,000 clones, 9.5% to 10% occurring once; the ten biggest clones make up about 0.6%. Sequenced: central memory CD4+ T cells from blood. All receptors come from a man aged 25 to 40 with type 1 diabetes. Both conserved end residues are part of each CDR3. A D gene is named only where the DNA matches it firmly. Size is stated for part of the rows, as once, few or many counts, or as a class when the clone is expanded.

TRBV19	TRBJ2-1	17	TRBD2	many	TGTGCCAGTAACAATTTTCGGGGGACTAGCGGATACAATGAGCAGTTCTTC	CASNNFRGTSGYNEQFF
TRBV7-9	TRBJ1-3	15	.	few	TGTGCCAGCAGCTTAGCAGGGACAACCGGAAACACCATATATTTT	CASSLAGTTGNTIYF
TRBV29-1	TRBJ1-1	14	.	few	TGCAGCGTTATCCCACAGAGCCAGAACACTGAAGCTTTCTTT	CSVIPQSQNTEAFF
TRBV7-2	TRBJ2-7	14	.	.	TGTGCCAGCAGCTTAGTCGCAGGGTCCTACGAGCAGTACTTC	CASSLVAGSYEQYF
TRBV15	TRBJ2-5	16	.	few	TGTGCCACCAGCAGAGATATTGTGGGGGCACAAGAGACCCAGTACTTC	CATSRDIVGAQETQYF
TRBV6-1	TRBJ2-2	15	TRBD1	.	TGTGCCAGCAGGAGGACAGGGGTCAACACCGGGGAGCTGTTTTTT	CASRRTGVNTGELFF
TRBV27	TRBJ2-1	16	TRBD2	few	TGTGCCAGCAGTTCCTTAAGGACTAGCTCCTACAATGAGCAGTTCTTC	CASSSLRTSSYNEQFF
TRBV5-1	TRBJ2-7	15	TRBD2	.	TGCGCCAGCAGCTCAGAGGGACTAGCGGGAGGCGAGCAGTACTTC	CASSSEGLAGGEQYF
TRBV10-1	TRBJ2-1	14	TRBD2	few	TGCGCCAGCAGTGAGCGGGAGGCCTACAATGAGCAGTTCTTC	CASSEREAYNEQFF
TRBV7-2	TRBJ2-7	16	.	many	TGTGCCAGCAGCTTAGTAGCAGGGTCTATACCCTACGAGCAGTACTTC	CASSLVAGSIPYEQYF
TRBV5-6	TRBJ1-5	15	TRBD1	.	TGTGCCAGCAGGCCTCCGGGACAGGGGAATCAGCCCCAGCATTTT	CASRPPGQGNQPQHF
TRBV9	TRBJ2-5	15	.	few	TGTGCCAGCAGCGTAGAAGAAGGCAGGGCAGAGACCCAGTACTTC	CASSVEEGRAETQYF
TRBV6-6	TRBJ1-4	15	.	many	TGTGCCAGCAGTTACGGTCCTGGGGGTAATGAAAAACTGTTTTTT	CASSYGPGGNEKLFF
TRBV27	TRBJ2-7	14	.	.	TGTGCCAGCACCAAACAGGGTACCACCTACGAGCAGTACTTC	CASTKQGTTYEQYF
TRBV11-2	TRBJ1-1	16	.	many	TGTGCCAGCAGCTTGTTAATGCCGGGGACGGACACTGAAGCTTTCTTT	CASSLLMPGTDTEAFF
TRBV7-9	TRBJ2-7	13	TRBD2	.	TGTGCCAGCAGCTTTAGCGGGGTGGGGGAGCAGTACTTC	CASSFSGVGEQYF
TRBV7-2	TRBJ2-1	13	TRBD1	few	TGTGCCAGCAGCTTATCCAGGGGGAATGAGCAGTTCTTC	CASSLSRGNEQFF
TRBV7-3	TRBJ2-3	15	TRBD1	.	TGTGCCAGCAGCCCGCAGGGGGCGAGCACAGATACGCAGTATTTT	CASSPQGASTDTQYF
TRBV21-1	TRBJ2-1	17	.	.	TGTGCCAGCAGTCGAGTTCTAGCTACCCATTCCGACAATGAGCAGTTCTTC	CASSRVLATHSDNEQFF
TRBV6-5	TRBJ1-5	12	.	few	TGTGCCAGCAGAGGGGCTGATCAGCCCCAGCATTTT	CASRGADQPQHF
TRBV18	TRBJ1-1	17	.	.	TGTGCCAGCTCACCGTCGACAGGTTCCCAAGGGAGGACTGAAGCTTTCTTT	CASSPSTGSQGRTEAFF
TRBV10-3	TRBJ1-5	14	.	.	TGTGCCATTAGTGAGTCCCCCGGTCAAGGGCCCCAGCATTTT	CAISESPGQGPQHF
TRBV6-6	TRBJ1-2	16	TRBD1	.	TGTGCCAGCAGTTACTCTTATGGACAGGCGGCGGGGGGCTACACCTTC	CASSYSYGQAAGGYTF
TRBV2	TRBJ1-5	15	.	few	TGTGCCAGCAGTGAACAAGGATTTCGCAATCAGCCCCAGCATTTT	CASSEQGFRNQPQHF
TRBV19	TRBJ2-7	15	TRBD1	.	TGTGCCAGTAAAAGGCGGGACAGGGGGGCCTACGAGCAGTACTTC	CASKRRDRGAYEQYF
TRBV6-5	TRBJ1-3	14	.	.	TGTGCCAGCAGTCTCGAGGTCACTGGAAACACCATATATTTT	CASSLEVTGNTIYF
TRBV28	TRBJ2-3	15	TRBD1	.	TGTGCCAGCAGTTCCATGACAGGGGGTACAGATACGCAGTATTTT	CASSSMTGGTDTQYF
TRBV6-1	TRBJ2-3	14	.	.	TGTGCCAGCGCTAGCGTAACTAGCACAGATACGCAGTATTTT	CASASVTSTDTQYF